This is a list of T cell receptor beta chains from one sample in a study of blood T cell repertoires in COVID-19. The method was immunoSEQ multiplex PCR; TCRdb's version includes in-frame clones alone and lacks a portion of them. Of more than 150,000 clones in the sample, over 75% are singletons; the top ten hold 10% to 15%. Sequenced material: peripheral blood. The receptor source for this set is a man in his sixties or seventies who had recovered from COVID-19. The CDR3 runs from the conserved cysteine through the conserved F or W. D genes are given only for firm matches. Expanded clones are given a class, and other clones once, few, many or no size at all.

>-|TRBJ1-4|TRBV21-1|-
TGTGCCAGCAGGCCACAGGGGGCCCCTGAAAAACTGTTTTTT
CASRPQGAPEKLFF
>-|TRBJ1-5|TRBV6-6|-
TGTGCCAGCAGCCTGGGGAGGGCGGAAGATCAGCCCCAGCATTTT
CASSLGRAEDQPQHF
>TRBD2|TRBJ2-1|TRBV19|once
TGTGCCAGTAGTACTAGCGGGGGCTACAATGAGCAGTTCTTC
CASSTSGGYNEQFF
>TRBD2|TRBJ2-5|TRBV3-1/TRBV3-2|-
TGTGCCAGCAGCCAAGCGGGAGGGGGGGAGACCCAGTACTTC
CASSQAGGGETQYF
>-|TRBJ1-3|TRBV6-5|-
TGTGCCAGCAGTCGGGGGACGGGAAACACCATATATTTT
CASSRGTGNTIYF
>-|TRBJ1-1|TRBV6-2/TRBV6-3|-
TGTGCCAGCAGTTTTAATGCGCCCTCTGAAGCTTTCTTT
CASSFNAPSEAFF
>TRBD1|TRBJ1-1|TRBV15|-
TGTGCCACCAGCACGGGCGGACAGGGGGTTGAAGCTTTCTTT
CATSTGGQGVEAFF
>TRBD1|TRBJ2-3|TRBV6-1|-
TGTGCCAGCAGTGATCCGGGACAGGGGACAGATACGCAGTATTTT
CASSDPGQGTDTQYF
>-|TRBJ2-2|TRBV5-8|few
TGTGCCAGCAGCTTGAGGCCAGCGGGCACCGGGGAGCTGTTTTTT
CASSLRPAGTGELFF
>TRBD1|TRBJ2-2|TRBV6-1|-
TGTGCCAGCAGTGAAGGGGACAGGGGGCACACCGGGGAGCTGTTTTTT
CASSEGDRGHTGELFF
>-|TRBJ1-2|TRBV12-3/TRBV12-4|-
TGTGCCAGCAGTAAACAGGGACCATACGGCTACACCTTC
CASSKQGPYGYTF